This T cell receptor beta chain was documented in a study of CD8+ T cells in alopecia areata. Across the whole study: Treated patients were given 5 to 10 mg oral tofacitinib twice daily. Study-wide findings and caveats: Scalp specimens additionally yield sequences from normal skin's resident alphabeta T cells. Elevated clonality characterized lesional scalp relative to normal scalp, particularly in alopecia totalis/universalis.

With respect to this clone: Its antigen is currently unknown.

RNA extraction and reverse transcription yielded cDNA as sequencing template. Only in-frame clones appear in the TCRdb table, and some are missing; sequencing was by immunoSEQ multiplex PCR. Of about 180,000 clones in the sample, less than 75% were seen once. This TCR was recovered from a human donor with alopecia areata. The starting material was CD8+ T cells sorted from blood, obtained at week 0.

The CDR3 spells CASSDGQGGNQPQHF. The CDR3 DNA follows: TGTGCCAGCAGTGATGGACAGGGCGGCAATCAGCCCCAGCATTTT. The J gene is TRBJ1-5, the V gene TRBV2; TRBD1 agrees at 8 bases. This CDR3 has 15 residues. Trimming cost V 3 bases and J 2 bases; bases outside gene matches: 3. CDR1 is SNHLY, CDR2 FYNNEI, per germline.